This T cell receptor (beta chain) was documented in a study of cytomegalovirus exposure and HLA in healthy donors. Turning to the study itself: Among the 300 to 400 donors who were genotyped, 81% fell in the genetic ancestry cluster that is associated with self-reported Caucasian donors.

A multiplex PCR was run with 60 Vbeta primers and 13 Jbeta primers. Assay: immunoSEQ multiplex PCR; the TCRdb copy retains only in-frame clones and omits some. Among about 220,000 clones, around 75% were seen once, and the ten largest hold 1.8%. Study-level findings and limits: Listed as cytomegalovirus-associated were 150 or so TCR beta chains. Previous analysis showed most TCR beta V segments were productive about 90% or about 30% of the time.

CDR3 length: 14 amino acids. The germline V gene encodes CDR1 SQVTM and CDR2 ANQGSEA. Trimming at V came to 7 bases and at J to 4 bases, leaving 10 bases not matched to a gene. Of note for this clone: Its antigen is currently unknown.

The chain recombines TRBV29-1 with TRBJ2-3, with 8 bases fitting TRBD1. Sequenced: PBMCs. The clonotype was recovered from a woman younger than 45 in good health and CMV-seronegative. In DNA, the CDR3 is TGCAGCGCTCCCGGGACAGGAACTTCAGATACGCAGTATTTT. Translated: CSAPGTGTSDTQYF.